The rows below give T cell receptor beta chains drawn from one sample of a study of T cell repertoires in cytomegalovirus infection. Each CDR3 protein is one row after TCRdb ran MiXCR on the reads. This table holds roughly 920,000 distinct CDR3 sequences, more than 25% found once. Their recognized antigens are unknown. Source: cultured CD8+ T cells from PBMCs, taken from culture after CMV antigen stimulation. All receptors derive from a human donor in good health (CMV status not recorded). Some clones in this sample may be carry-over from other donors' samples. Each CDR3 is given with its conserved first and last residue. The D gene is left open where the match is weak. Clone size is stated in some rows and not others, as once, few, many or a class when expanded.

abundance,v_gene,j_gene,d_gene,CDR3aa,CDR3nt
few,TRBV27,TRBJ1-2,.,CATLDTSYGYTF,TGTGCCACTTTGGACACCTCCTATGGCTACACCTTC
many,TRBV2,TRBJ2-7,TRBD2,CASLAGGDEQYF,TGTGCCAGCCTAGCGGGGGGCGACGAGCAGTACTTC
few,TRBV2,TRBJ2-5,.,CASSEAWLEETQYF,TGTGCCAGCAGTGAAGCGTGGCTAGAAGAGACCCAGTACTTC
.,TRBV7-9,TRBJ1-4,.,CASSRPWDEKLFF,TGTGCCAGCAGCAGACCCTGGGATGAAAAACTGTTTTTT
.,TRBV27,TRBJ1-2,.,CASSPRGGADYGYTF,TGTGCCAGCAGTCCACGGGGGGGGGCAGACTATGGCTACACCTTC
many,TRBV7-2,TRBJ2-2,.,CAEFEDTGELFF,TGTGCCGAGTTTGAGGACACCGGGGAGCTGTTTTTT
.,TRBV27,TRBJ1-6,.,CASSLRGAKNSPLHF,TGTGCCAGCAGTTTACGGGGGGCTAAAAATTCACCCCTCCACTTT
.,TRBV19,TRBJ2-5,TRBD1,CASSITNLPGQLETQYF,TGTGCCAGTAGTATCACCAATCTACCGGGACAGCTAGAGACCCAGTACTTC
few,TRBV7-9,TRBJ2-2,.,CASSPRIGELFF,TGTGCCAGCAGCCCCCGGATCGGGGAGCTGTTTTTT
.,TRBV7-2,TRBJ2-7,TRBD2,CVSSFGLAGGLTYEQYF,TGTGTCAGCAGCTTTGGGCTAGCGGGGGGCCTCACCTACGAGCAGTACTTC
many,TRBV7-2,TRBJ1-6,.,CASSPGGYFYNSPLHF,TGTGCCAGCAGCCCCGGAGGATATTTCTATAATTCACCCCTCCACTTT
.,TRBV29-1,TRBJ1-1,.,CSVDAGGEAFF,TGCAGCGTTGACGCGGGAGGTGAAGCTTTCTTT
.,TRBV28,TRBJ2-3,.,CASRPSSTDTQYF,TGTGCCAGCAGACCATCTAGCACAGATACGCAGTATTTT
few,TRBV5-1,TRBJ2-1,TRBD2,CASSTRLAGELDNEQFF,TGCGCCAGCAGCACTAGACTAGCGGGGGAGTTAGACAATGAGCAGTTCTTC
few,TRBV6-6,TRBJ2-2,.,CAIRSAGELFF,TGCGCCATCCGGTCGGCCGGGGAGCTGTTTTTT
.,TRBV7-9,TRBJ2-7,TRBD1,CASSPRTGFGVSYEQYF,TGTGCCAGCAGCCCCCGGACAGGGTTCGGGGTCTCCTACGAGCAGTACTTC
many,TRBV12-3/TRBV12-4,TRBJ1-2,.,CASSPRTVDNYGYTF,TGTGCCAGCAGTCCAAGGACGGTCGATAACTATGGCTACACCTTC
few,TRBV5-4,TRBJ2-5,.,CASSAGQVYKETQYF,TGTGCCAGCAGTGCCGGGCAGGTCTACAAAGAGACCCAGTACTTC
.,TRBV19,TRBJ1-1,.,CASSIDTANTEAFF,TGTGCCAGTAGTATAGATACAGCGAACACTGAAGCTTTCTTT
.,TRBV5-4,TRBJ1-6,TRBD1,CASSPGGSNSPLHF,TGTGCCAGCAGCCCAGGGGGTTCCAATTCACCCCTCCACTTT
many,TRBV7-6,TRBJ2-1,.,CASSLGGAPEQFF,TGTGCCAGCAGCCTTGGCGGGGCCCCTGAGCAGTTCTTC
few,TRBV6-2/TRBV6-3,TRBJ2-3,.,CASSYSWPDTQYF,TGTGCCAGCAGTTACTCGTGGCCAGATACGCAGTATTTT